This T cell receptor (beta chain) was sequenced in a study of CD8+CD57+ T cells in acquired aplastic anemia. Across the whole study: Sorted CD4+ and CD8+ cells yielded about 3.1 ug of DNA on average. Study-level points and caveats: Roughly 31 CD8+ CDR3 sequences were shared between patients and controls.

Germline V CDR1 and CDR2: SGHRS, YFSETQ. V shed 4 bases and J shed 0 bases, with 10 bases lying between them. This CDR3 has 14 amino acids. On this clonotype itself: Its antigen is currently unknown.

Sequencing involved patients with CD8+CD57+ cell expansion previously shown by flow cytometry. Among the patients, all had severe acquired aplastic anemia. The blood sampling took place in patients who had so far received no therapy. Genomic DNA templated the TCR beta VDJ and CDR3 profiling. TCRdb re-derived calls from the reads in MiXCR, one entry per CDR3 protein. The table shows about 120,000 distinct CDR3 sequences, with roughly 55% occurring only once. This TCR derives from a human donor with aplastic anemia. Sequenced material: sorted CD4+, CD8+, or CD8+CD57+ T cells (not recorded which) from PBMCs. This sequence joins TRBV5-1 and TRBJ1-2; TRBD1 is a possible D gene (5 bases). CDR3 sequence reads: CASSDPGSNYGYTF. In nucleotides, the CDR3 is TGCGCCAGCAGCGATCCAGGGTCTAACTATGGCTACACCTTC.